A single sample is the source of the 12 T cell receptor beta chains below, sequenced in a study of neurological immune-mediated disorders (dated by TCRdb to between 2018 and 2021). Sample time point, as interpreted from the label and publication: longitudinal time-point 2. The method behind the library was 5' RACE. Sequenced using an Illumina HiSeq 2500. In-frame beta chains were kept once TCRdb had trimmed the public reads at Q25 with fastp and called clones with MiXCR. A single entry per CDR3 protein holds the most common genes and DNA from its merged rows. The sample has over 75,000 distinct CDR3 sequences on record, 4.5% to 7.5% of them singletons. The ten largest clones represent 6.5% to 9% of the sample. Sequenced material: PBMCs. The receptors derive from a woman aged 55-69 years with multiple sclerosis.

The chain combines TRBV7-9 with TRBJ2-1; unclear D gene. Trimming removed 0 bases from V and 14 bases from J, with 11 bases in between. CDR1 SEHNR and CDR2 FQNEAQ come from the germline V gene (reference sequence). CDR3 length equals 12 residues. CDR3 coding DNA: TGTGCCAGCAGCTTAGCCACTGGATTGGAGTTCTTC. This translates into CASSLATGLEFF.

This clonotype came up many times. The V gene is TRBV20-1, the J gene TRBJ2-7; TRBD1 matches at 9 bases. Trimming cost V 3 bases and J 6 bases; bases outside gene matches: 9. This CDR3 is built from 14 residues. From germline, CDR1 is DFQATT and CDR2 SNEGSKA (reference sequence). The CDR3, as DNA: TGCAGTGCTAGGGGGGGACAGGGATTCTCCGAGCAGTACTTC. This sequence encodes CSARGGQGFSEQYF.

This clonotype showed up many times. The V call is TRBV20-1, the J call TRBJ2-3, with a weak D call TRBD2 (6 bases). V lost 6 bases, J lost 1 base, and 17 bases lay in between. Germline CDR1 is DFQATT and CDR2 is SNEGSKA (reference sequence). CDR3 length equals 15 residues. In DNA form, the CDR3 reads TGCAGTGCCCCTCCCGGCGGGGAAGGCACAGATACGCAGTATTTT. Its translation is CSAPPGGEGTDTQYF.

This clonotype was seen at least ten times. V and J are TRBV5-1 and TRBJ2-5, with 9 bases aligning to TRBD2. Germline values: CDR1 SGHRS, CDR2 YFSETQ. The CDR3 loop spans 18 amino acids. J lost 0 bases, V lost 2 bases, and 11 bases had no gene match. CDR3 nucleotide sequence: TGCGCCAGCAGCTTTTTTAGCGGGGGCCCCCCGTACCAAGAGACCCAGTACTTC. Translated, it gives CASSFFSGGPPYQETQYF.

This clonotype appeared many times. This chain uses TRBV5-1 with TRBJ1-1; tentatively, D is TRBD1 (5 bases). The CDR3 has 13 residues. V was cut by 2 bases and J by 11 bases, with 16 bases left in between. Germline CDR1 reads SGHRS; CDR2 reads YFSETQ. The CDR3 region has the DNA TGCGCCAGCAGCTTTACAGGCCAAAGGGAGGCTTTCTTT. Its protein product is CASSFTGQREAFF. Together with reference TRBV5-1 and TRBJ1-1, the CDR3 gives the full variable domain: KAGVTQTPRYLIKTRGQQVTLSCSPISGHRSVSWYQQTPGQGLQFLFEYFSETQRNKGNFPGRFSGRQFSNSRSEMNVSTLELGDSALYLCASSFTGQREAFFGQGTRLTVV.

The table lists this clonotype with many counts. The rearrangement joins TRBV5-1 to TRBJ2-7; D is uncertain. Germline V lookup: CDR1 SGHRS, CDR2 YFSETQ. The length of the CDR3 is 12 residues. Trimming took 3 bases from V and 8 from J, leaving 12 bases between them. The CDR3 sequence is CASSSTLPQQYF. CDR3 DNA sequence: TGCGCCAGCAGCTCGACCCTCCCCCAGCAGTACTTC.

This clonotype was counted between two and nine times. The chain recombines TRBV19 with TRBJ2-1; a possible D gene is TRBD2 (6 bases). CDR3 size: 15 residues. Trimming shortened V by 5 bases and J by 2 bases, and 13 bases separated the two germline ends. Germline values: CDR1 LNHDA, CDR2 SQIVND (reference sequence). For the CDR3, the DNA is TGTGCCAGTAGTTCCGGGACTCACACCTACAATGAGCAGTTCTTC. Protein product: CASSSGTHTYNEQFF.

The chain has TRBV20-1 and TRBJ2-1; 10 nucleotides agree with TRBD1. The CDR3 contains 13 residues. The germline gives CDR1 DFQATT, CDR2 SNEGSKA (reference sequence). The V segment lost 3 bases and the J segment 8 bases; nucleotides outside the gene matches: 4. The CDR3 here is CSASMTGGDEQFF. The CDR3 coding sequence is TGCAGTGCTAGCATGACAGGGGGCGATGAGCAGTTCTTC.

V and J are TRBV12-3 or TRBV12-4 and TRBJ1-1; D is unresolved. The CDR3 is 13 amino acids. V gave up 4 bases and J gave up 1 base, with 7 bases separating them. CDR3 loop: CASSWRKNTEAFF. CDR3 DNA sequence: TGTGCCAGCAGTTGGCGGAAGAACACTGAAGCTTTCTTT.

This clonotype was counted at least ten times. The chain couples TRBV5-1 to TRBJ1-6; D remains ambiguous. In germline, CDR1 is SGHRS, CDR2 YFSETQ. The V end was cut by 4 bases, the J end by 7 bases, with 15 bases between. The CDR3 runs 15 residues. Here the CDR3 DNA reads TGCGCCAGCAGCGACCCGGGCAGAACGAATTCACCCCTCCACTTT. Translating gives CASSDPGRTNSPLHF.

This clonotype was counted only a few times. This chain links TRBV3-1 with TRBJ1-5; D might be TRBD1 (5 bases). The CDR3 covers 13 residues. Per the germline V gene, CDR1 is LGHDT and CDR2 is YNNKEL (reference sequence). Trimming cost V 3 bases and J 8 bases, with 11 bases left between them. The CDR3 nucleotides are TGTGCCAGCAGCCATATTCTGGGGGAGCCCCAGCATTTT. Its protein product is CASSHILGEPQHF.

This clonotype occurred many times. The chain uses TRBV5-1 and TRBJ2-1; 10 bases map to TRBD2. The CDR3 has 16 residues. Looked up from germline, CDR1 is SGHRS and CDR2 is YFSETQ. V dropped 4 bases and J dropped 6; count of bases not matched to a gene: 10. CDR3 region: CASSTYSGGTSNEQFF. CDR3 coding DNA: TGCGCCAGCAGCACCTATAGCGGGGGGACTTCCAATGAGCAGTTCTTC.